This is a list of T cell receptor beta chains from one sample in a study of radiotherapy plus CTLA-4 blockade in lung cancer. Data came from immunoSEQ multiplex PCR; TCRdb stores just in-frame clones and leaves some out. The table lists about 88,000 clones, more than 70% of them singletons, with over 11% in the top ten. The starting material was peripheral blood, obtained from a patient treated with radiotherapy plus ipilimumab. These receptors were collected from a human donor with non-small cell lung cancer that progressed on radiotherapy plus ipilimumab. CDR3s include the opening cysteine and the closing phenylalanine or tryptophan. A D gene is named only where the DNA matches it firmly. The size of a clone is reported for some rows only, either as once, few or many, or as a class for expanded clones.

clone size	V gene	J gene	D gene	CDR3 DNA	CDR3 protein
.	TRBV4-2	TRBJ2-7	.	TGTGCCAGCAGCCAAGATATTTTCCAGAGTCTTTCAGTCTACGAGCAGTACTTC	CASSQDIFQSLSVYEQYF
.	TRBV6-1	TRBJ2-1	TRBD2	TGTGCCAGCGGATTTAGCGGGCCCTACAATGAGCAGTTCTTC	CASGFSGPYNEQFF
.	TRBV28	TRBJ2-7	TRBD1	TGTGCCAGCAGAGGGGACAGGGGGGTCGAGCAGTACTTC	CASRGDRGVEQYF
.	TRBV11-2	TRBJ2-1	.	TGTGCCAGCAGCTTCGATTCCACGGGGCGCAATGAGCAGTTCTTC	CASSFDSTGRNEQFF
.	TRBV9	TRBJ1-1	.	TGTGCCAGCAGCCCTAGGCCGGGGAACACTGAAGCTTTCTTT	CASSPRPGNTEAFF
.	TRBV11-2	TRBJ2-5	TRBD2	TGTGCCAGCAGCTTAGCGGCGGGAGCGTTCAGGGAGACCCAGTACTTC	CASSLAAGAFRETQYF
.	TRBV11-2	TRBJ1-1	.	TGTGCCAGCAGCTTAGGAGGGACAATTGGAGCTTTCTTT	CASSLGGTIGAFF
.	TRBV7-3	TRBJ2-2	.	TGTGCCAGCAGCTTAAGTGCTCTGAACACCGGGGAGCTGTTTTTT	CASSLSALNTGELFF
.	TRBV4-1	TRBJ2-7	.	TGCGCCAGCAGCCGGGGAGACGAGCAGTACTTC	CASSRGDEQYF
.	TRBV28	TRBJ2-7	.	TGTGCCAGCAGTACGACGGGGGAGCTGGATAAGCAGTACTTC	CASSTTGELDKQYF
.	TRBV28	TRBJ2-5	.	TGTGCCAGCCACCCCGAGTACTCACCCGGGCGAGAGACCCAGTACTTC	CASHPEYSPGRETQYF
few	TRBV2	TRBJ1-5	TRBD1	TGTGCCAGCAGACAGGGGCCTGATAGCAATCAGCCCCAGCATTTT	CASRQGPDSNQPQHF
.	TRBV11-1	TRBJ2-7	.	TGTGCCAGCAGCTTAGAAGGAGGCGAGCAGTACTTC	CASSLEGGEQYF
few	TRBV2	TRBJ1-5	TRBD1	TGTGCCAGCAGGGCCGGGACAGCCCCCCGTCAGCCCCAGCATTTT	CASRAGTAPRQPQHF
.	TRBV5-1	TRBJ1-2	.	TGCGCCAGCAGCTTGGGAGGCTCAGCGACGAACTATGGCTACACCTTC	CASSLGGSATNYGYTF
.	TRBV5-6	TRBJ2-1	TRBD1	TGTGCCAGCAGCTTGGCCGGGACAGGGGTGAATGAGCAGTTCTTC	CASSLAGTGVNEQFF
.	TRBV11-1	TRBJ2-7	.	TGTGCCAGCAGCTTACGCCGCCAAAACGAGCAGTACTTC	CASSLRRQNEQYF
.	TRBV28	TRBJ2-7	TRBD2	TGTGCCAACAGTGCGGGACTAGTATACTACGAGCAGTACTTC	CANSAGLVYYEQYF
.	TRBV5-4	TRBJ1-2	.	TGTGCCAGCAGCTTCCCAGGCGGGGATCTTGGCTACACCTTC	CASSFPGGDLGYTF
.	TRBV28	TRBJ1-4	TRBD1	TGTGCCAGCAGTTCGGACAGGGTCTTACATGCAACTAATGAAAAACTGTTTTTT	CASSSDRVLHATNEKLFF
.	TRBV7-2	TRBJ1-2	TRBD1	TGTGCCAGCAGCTTAGATAGGGCAGGGGGCGCGAGGGGCTACACCTTC	CASSLDRAGGARGYTF
.	TRBV11-2	TRBJ1-5	TRBD1	TGTGCCAGCAGCACCGGGACAGGGCAGTACCAGCCCCAGCATTTT	CASSTGTGQYQPQHF
.	TRBV27	TRBJ2-7	.	TGTGCCAGCAGTTTAACCGTCTCCTACGAGCAGTACTTC	CASSLTVSYEQYF
.	TRBV9	TRBJ2-7	TRBD2	TGTGCCAGCAGCGCGAAGGGGACTAGCGGCTCCTACGAGCAGTACTTC	CASSAKGTSGSYEQYF
.	TRBV5-5	TRBJ2-7	TRBD1	TGTGCCAGCAGCTTGGCCCCGGCTCGATCCGGGACAGGGACTACGAGGCAGTACTTC	CASSLAPARSGTGTTRQYF
.	TRBV13	TRBJ2-7	TRBD1	TGTGCCAGCAGCCAGGACAGGGGGCCCCTGGAGCAGTACTTC	CASSQDRGPLEQYF
.	TRBV19	TRBJ2-1	.	TGTGCCACTAACCCGGGGTTGGGCCCGTACAATGAGCAGTTCTTC	CATNPGLGPYNEQFF
.	TRBV7-2	TRBJ2-2	TRBD2	TGTGCCAGCAGCTTACTGGGGGGGAGCTACACCGGGGAGCTGTTTTTT	CASSLLGGSYTGELFF
.	TRBV18	TRBJ1-4	.	TGTGCCAGCTCGAGGAGTGGAGTGACTAATGAAAAACTGTTTTTT	CASSRSGVTNEKLFF
.	TRBV28	TRBJ2-5	.	TGTGCCAGCGGGAGAGAGACCCAGTACTTC	CASGRETQYF
once	TRBV27	TRBJ1-2	.	TGTGCCAGCAGTCCGAGGGTAGGGAAAGACTATGGCTACACCTTC	CASSPRVGKDYGYTF
.	TRBV7-9	TRBJ2-5	.	TGTGCCAGCAGCAGTACAGGGAGCCCCTTAGAGACCCAGTACTTC	CASSSTGSPLETQYF
.	TRBV27	TRBJ2-2	.	TGTGCCAGCAGTTTATCTCAGCTGGGGAACACCGGGGAGCTGTTTTTT	CASSLSQLGNTGELFF
.	TRBV7-9	TRBJ2-3	.	TGTGCCAGCAGCGCCTTAGTTTTT	CASSALVF
.	TRBV15	TRBJ2-7	TRBD2	TGTGCCACCAGCAGAGGGGGCGGCGGGAGCTCCTACGAGCAGTACTTC	CATSRGGGGSSYEQYF
few	TRBV7-9	TRBJ2-6	.	TGTGCCAGCAGCCACACAGGGAGGGCCTCTGGGGCCAACGTCCTGACTTTC	CASSHTGRASGANVLTF
few	TRBV7-9	TRBJ1-5	.	TGTGCCAGCAGCGGGTGGGATGACAACGCTTACAATCAGCCCCAGCATTTT	CASSGWDDNAYNQPQHF
.	TRBV19	TRBJ1-1	TRBD1	TGTGCCAGCCGTGGACAGGGTAACACTGAAGCTTTCTTT	CASRGQGNTEAFF
.	TRBV28	TRBJ1-5	.	TGTGCCAGCAGTTTAGGCAGCCCCACAGGGCCCCAGCATTTT	CASSLGSPTGPQHF
once	TRBV5-1	TRBJ2-3	TRBD1	TGCGCCAGCAGCTTGGAGGACAGGTACACAGATACGCAGTATTTT	CASSLEDRYTDTQYF
few	TRBV11-2	TRBJ1-1	TRBD1	TGTGCCAGCAGCTTAGATAAGGACAGGGGTTACACTGAAGCTTTCTTT	CASSLDKDRGYTEAFF
.	TRBV4-1	TRBJ2-7	TRBD2	TGTGCCAGCAGCCAAGATCGAGCGGGGGGGCTGGAAGAGCAGTACTTC	CASSQDRAGGLEEQYF
.	TRBV6-6	TRBJ1-4	.	TGTGCCAGCAGGCTTGGGGGGACTAATGAAAAACTGTTTTTT	CASRLGGTNEKLFF
.	TRBV11-2	TRBJ1-1	TRBD1	TGTGCCAGCAGCTGGAACGACAGGGGACTTGAAGCTTTCTTT	CASSWNDRGLEAFF
few	TRBV6-5	TRBJ1-5	.	TGTGCCAGCAGTTACCTCCAGGAGGATCAGCCCCAGCATTTT	CASSYLQEDQPQHF
once	TRBV19	TRBJ2-6	.	TGTGCCAGTAGTGGACTTGGTAGCTCTGGGGCCAACGTCCTGACTTTC	CASSGLGSSGANVLTF
.	TRBV5-1	TRBJ2-7	TRBD2	TGCGCCAGCAGCTTGGTTTGGCGGGAGGACATCTACTACGAGCAGTACTTC	CASSLVWREDIYYEQYF